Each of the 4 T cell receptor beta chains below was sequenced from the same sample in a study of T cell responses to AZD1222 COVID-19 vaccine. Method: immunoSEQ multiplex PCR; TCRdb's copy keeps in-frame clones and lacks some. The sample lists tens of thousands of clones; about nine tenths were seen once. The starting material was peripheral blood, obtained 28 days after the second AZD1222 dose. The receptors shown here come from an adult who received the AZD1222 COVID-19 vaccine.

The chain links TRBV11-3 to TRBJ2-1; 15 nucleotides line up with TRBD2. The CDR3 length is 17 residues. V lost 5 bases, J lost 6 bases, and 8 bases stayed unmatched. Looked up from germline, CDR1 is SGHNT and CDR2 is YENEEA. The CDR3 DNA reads TGTGCCAGCAGCCCGGGACTAGCGGGAGGTATGGGCAATGAGCAGTTCTTC. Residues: CASSPGLAGGMGNEQFF.

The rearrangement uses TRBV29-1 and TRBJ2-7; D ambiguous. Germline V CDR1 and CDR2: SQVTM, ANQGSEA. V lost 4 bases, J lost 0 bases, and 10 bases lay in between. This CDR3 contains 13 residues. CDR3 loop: CSVGRLSSYEQYF. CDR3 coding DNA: TGCAGCGTTGGACGCTTGAGCTCCTACGAGCAGTACTTC.

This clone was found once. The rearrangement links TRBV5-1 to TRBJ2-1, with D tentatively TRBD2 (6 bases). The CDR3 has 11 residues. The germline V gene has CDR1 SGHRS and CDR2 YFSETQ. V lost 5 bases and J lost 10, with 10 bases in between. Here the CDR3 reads CASRNGGEQFF. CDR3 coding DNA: TGCGCCAGCAGAAATGGGGGGGAGCAGTTCTTC.

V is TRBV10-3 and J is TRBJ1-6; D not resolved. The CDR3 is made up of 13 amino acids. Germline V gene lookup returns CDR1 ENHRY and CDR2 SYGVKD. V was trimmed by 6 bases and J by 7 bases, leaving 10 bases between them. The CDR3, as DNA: TGTGCCATCAGCACTACAGAAAATTCACCCCTCCACTTT. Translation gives CAISTTENSPLHF.